Detailed here is one TCR beta chain. Antigen unknown. This sample was taken from a study of T cell repertoires in cytomegalovirus infection. As for the study in general: Peptides in the study included HLA-C-restricted and HLA-B-restricted CMV epitopes. An indication of both CMV infection and matching HLA type came from public TCR beta signatures. Whole-study findings and limits: HLA-C-restricted CMV clonotypes gave the most frequent clonotype in two of eight donors. Totalled public TCR beta family frequency picked out people who carried CMV plus the relevant HLA.

The germline CDR1 and CDR2 sequences are MNHNS and SASEGT. After removal of 5 bases from V and 4 bases from J, the junction contained 16 bases not matched to a gene. The CDR3 sequence is 17 residues long. TCRdb used MiXCR to reprocess the reads, holding one entry per CDR3 protein. The sample holds 110,000 or so distinct CDR3 sequences, 30% to 35% seen once. This chain links TRBV6-1 with TRBJ1-2; 7 nucleotides agree with TRBD1. The receptor was derived from a human donor in good health (CMV status not recorded). Some clones in this sample may be carry-over from other donors' samples. Sequencing used CD8+ T cells from cultured PBMCs, obtained from culture after CMV antigen stimulation. CDR3: CASSYNQVIGTAYGYTF. For the CDR3, the DNA is TGTGCCAGCAGTTATAACCAAGTTATCGGGACAGCCTATGGCTACACCTTC.